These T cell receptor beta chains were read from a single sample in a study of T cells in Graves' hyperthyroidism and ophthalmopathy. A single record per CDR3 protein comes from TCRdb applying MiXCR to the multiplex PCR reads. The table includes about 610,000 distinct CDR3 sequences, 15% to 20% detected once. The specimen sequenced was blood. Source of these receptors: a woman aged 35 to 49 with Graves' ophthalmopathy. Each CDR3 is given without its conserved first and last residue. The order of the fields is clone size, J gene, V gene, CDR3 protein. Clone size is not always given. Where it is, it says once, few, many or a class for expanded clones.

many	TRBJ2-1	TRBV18	ASSPGQINEQF
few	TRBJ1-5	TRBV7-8	ASSLALGEQPQH
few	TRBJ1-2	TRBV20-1	SAPQKGAGTILQSGYT
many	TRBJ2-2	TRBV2	ASKAPKQTGELF
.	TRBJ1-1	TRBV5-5	ASSWTLLAEAF
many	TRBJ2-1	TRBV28	ASSLAGSGWDEQF
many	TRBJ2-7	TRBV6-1	ASSLPGQPYEQY
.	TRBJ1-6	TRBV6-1	ASSEGWNSPLH
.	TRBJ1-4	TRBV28	ASSLGTPLF
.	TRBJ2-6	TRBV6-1	ASSYLSGANVLT
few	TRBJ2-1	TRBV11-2	ATSDPGTSTNEQF
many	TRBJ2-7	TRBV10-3	AISSDRFSSPFEQY
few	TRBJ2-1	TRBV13	ASSGLLSYNEQF
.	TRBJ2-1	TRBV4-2	ASSQAQGGSEDEQF
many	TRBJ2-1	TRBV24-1	ATSDSGQGRDEQF
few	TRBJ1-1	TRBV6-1	ASTTPGPFMNTEAF
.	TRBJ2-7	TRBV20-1	SARSRQALSYEQY
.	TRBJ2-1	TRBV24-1	ATSEHRLAGNNEQF
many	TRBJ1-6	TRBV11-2	ASSPGDGNSPLH
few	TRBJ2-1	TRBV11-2	ASSQGRWSDEQF